The T cell receptor (beta chain) under discussion was sequenced for a study of blood T cell repertoires in COVID-19. Study-level background: Spain, Italy and the United States supplied samples that represented acute and convalescent COVID-19. In each case, the material was cDNA or gDNA derived from T cells, B-cell-depleted T cells, or PBMCs.

Germline CDR1 reads MNHEY; CDR2 reads SVGAGI. The CDR3 spans 14 residues. With 3 bases removed from V and 2 bases from J, the gap between germline ends came to 10 bases. In the original analysis: Amplifying reference gene primers gave estimates of nucleated cell counts. Sequencing was performed with immunoSEQ multiplex PCR; in TCRdb, only in-frame clones are kept and a portion is missing. The V and J calls and the clone size are those of that table, but D and trimming were determined from the DNA. There are 160,000 or so clones in the sample; approximately 80% occur only once, and 10% to 15% lies in the top ten.

The rearrangement links TRBV6-5 to TRBJ1-2; D possibly corresponds to TRBD1 (6 bases). The sample consisted of peripheral blood. The sequence derives from a man in his sixties or seventies who had recovered from COVID-19. In nucleotides, the CDR3 is TGTGCCAGCAGTTATAATGGACAGAACTATGGCTACACCTTC. It translates to CASSYNGQNYGYTF.